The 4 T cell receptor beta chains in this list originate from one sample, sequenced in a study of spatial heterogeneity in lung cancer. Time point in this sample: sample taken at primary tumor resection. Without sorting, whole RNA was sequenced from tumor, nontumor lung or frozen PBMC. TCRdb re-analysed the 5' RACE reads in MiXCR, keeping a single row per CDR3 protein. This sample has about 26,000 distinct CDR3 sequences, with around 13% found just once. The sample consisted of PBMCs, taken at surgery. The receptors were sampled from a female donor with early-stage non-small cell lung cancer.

CDR3 nucleotide sequence: TGTGCCAGCTCACTCCTCCGGGACGGGGGAAATGAGCAGTTCTTC. Its translation is CASSLLRDGGNEQFF. The chain has TRBV18 and TRBJ2-1, with D possibly being TRBD2 (6 bases). Germline lookup yields CDR1 KGHSH and CDR2 LQKENI. The length of the CDR3 is 15 residues. V lost 4 bases to trimming and J lost 7 bases, with 17 bases between them.

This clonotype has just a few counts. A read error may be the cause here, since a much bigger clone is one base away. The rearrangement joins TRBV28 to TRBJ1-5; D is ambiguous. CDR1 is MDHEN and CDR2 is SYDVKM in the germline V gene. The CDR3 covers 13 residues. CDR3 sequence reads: CAGSPAWVQPQHF. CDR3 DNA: TGTGCCGGCAGTCCCGCTTGGGTCCAGCCCCAGCATTTT. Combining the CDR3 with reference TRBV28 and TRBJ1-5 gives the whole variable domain DVKVTQSSRYLVKRTGEKVFLECVQDMDHENMFWYRQDPGLGLRLIYFSYDVKMKEKGDIPEGYSVSREKKERFSLILESASTNQTSMYLCAGSPAWVQPQHFGDGTRLSIL.

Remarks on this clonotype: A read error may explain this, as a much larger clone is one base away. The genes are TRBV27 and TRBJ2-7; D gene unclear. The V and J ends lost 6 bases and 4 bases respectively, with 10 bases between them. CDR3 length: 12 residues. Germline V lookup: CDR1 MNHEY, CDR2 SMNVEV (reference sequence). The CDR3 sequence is CASRGSAYEQYF. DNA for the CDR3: TGTGCCAGCAGAGGGTCGGCTTACGAGCAGTACTTC.

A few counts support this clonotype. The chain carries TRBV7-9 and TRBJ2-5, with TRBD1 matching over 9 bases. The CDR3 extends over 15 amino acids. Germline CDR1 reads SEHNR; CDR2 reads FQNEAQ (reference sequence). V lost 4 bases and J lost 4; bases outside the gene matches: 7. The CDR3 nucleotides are TGTGCCAGCAGCTCCCCTGACAGGGGGGGAGAGACCCAGTACTTC. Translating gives CASSSPDRGGETQYF.